Presented here are 8 T cell receptor beta chains from one specimen sequenced in a study of blood T cell repertoires in COVID-19. Data came from immunoSEQ multiplex PCR; TCRdb stores just in-frame clones and leaves some out. The sample includes 150,000 to 180,000 clones, roughly four fifths of them seen just once. The sequencing sample was made of peripheral blood. The receptors were sampled from a woman aged 60-75 years with COVID-19, enrolled during active disease.

The chain links TRBV12-3 or TRBV12-4 to TRBJ1-2; 7 bases fit TRBD1. J lost 8 bases, V lost 5 bases, and 8 bases had no gene match. The CDR3 is 13 amino acids. This chain's CDR3 is CASSPGTVNGYTF. The CDR3 DNA is TGTGCCAGCAGTCCCGGGACAGTAAACGGCTACACCTTC.

The genes are TRBV19 and TRBJ1-1; no reliable D call. This CDR3 contains 15 residues. V was cut by 3 bases and J by 8 bases, with 19 bases left in between. The germline CDR1 and CDR2 sequences are LNHDA and SQIVND (reference sequence). CDR3 sequence reads: CASSIQPGFLREAFF. CDR3 coding DNA: TGTGCCAGTAGTATCCAACCAGGCTTTCTAAGGGAAGCTTTCTTT. Full variable domain (remainder filled in from reference TRBV19 and TRBJ1-1): DGGITQSPKYLFRKEGQNVTLSCEQNLNHDAMYWYRQDPGQGLRLIYYSQIVNDFQKGDIAEGYSVSREKKESFPLTVTSAQKNPTAFYLCASSIQPGFLREAFFGQGTRLTVV.

This clone has a single count. V gene TRBV10-3 combines with J gene TRBJ1-2; 8 nucleotides line up with TRBD1. Germline lookup yields CDR1 ENHRY and CDR2 SYGVKD. The CDR3 has 17 residues. With V trimmed by 5 bases and J by 0 bases, 11 bases remained unmatched. The CDR3 nucleotides are TGTGCCATCAGTAAAACAGGGGGTGATACCTCTAACTATGGCTACACCTTC. This translates into CAISKTGGDTSNYGYTF.

This rearrangement joins TRBV2 to TRBJ1-1; 10 nucleotides align to TRBD1. The CDR3 extends over 16 amino acids. J gave up 1 base and V 5 bases, and 7 bases lay outside the gene matches. The germline V gene has CDR1 SNHLY and CDR2 FYNNEI. CDR3 DNA: TGTGCCAGCAGTACCCGACAGGGGGCGAAGAACACTGAAGCTTTCTTT. It translates to CASSTRQGAKNTEAFF.

The chain is built from TRBV27 and TRBJ1-1; 12 bases are a match to TRBD1. CDR1 is MNHEY, CDR2 SMNVEV, per germline (reference sequence). The length of the CDR3 is 17 residues. The trim removed 5 bases at V and 0 bases at J, leaving 7 bases unmatched. The CDR3 loop is CASSPRDRGLMNTEAFF. The CDR3 region has the DNA TGTGCCAGCAGTCCGCGGGACAGGGGGCTAATGAACACTGAAGCTTTCTTT.

The chain has TRBV14 and TRBJ1-1; D not certain. CDR1 and CDR2 (germline): SGHDN, FVKESK. The CDR3 runs 14 residues. V was pared by 7 bases and J by 0 bases, with 12 bases between. For the CDR3, the DNA is TGTGCCAGCAACGAGGGAGGTGTGAACACTGAAGCTTTCTTT. Amino acid sequence: CASNEGGVNTEAFF.

V is TRBV5-1 and J is TRBJ2-1; 12 bases line up with TRBD2. This CDR3 spans 14 amino acids. Germline V gene lookup returns CDR1 SGHRS and CDR2 YFSETQ. With V trimmed by 4 bases and J by 8 bases, 4 bases remained unmatched. Here the CDR3 reads CASSVTSGSHEQFF. The DNA for the CDR3 is TGCGCCAGCAGCGTGACTAGCGGGAGTCATGAGCAGTTCTTC.

The CDR3 nucleotides read TGTGCCACCGCCTTGCGGGGGGAGCAGTTCTTC. Its protein is CATALRGEQFF. The rearrangement links TRBV25-1 to TRBJ2-1, with 7 positions matching TRBD2. The V segment lost 10 bases and the J segment 10 bases; nucleotides outside the gene matches: 7. The CDR3 runs 11 residues. Germline V lookup: CDR1 MGHDK, CDR2 SYGVNS. Complete variable domain (other parts from reference TRBV25-1 and TRBJ2-1): EADIYQTPRYLVIGTGKKITLECSQTMGHDKMYWYQQDPGMELHLIHYSYGVNSTEKGDLSSESTVSRIRTEHFPLTLESARPSHTSQYLCATALRGEQFFGPGTRLTVL.